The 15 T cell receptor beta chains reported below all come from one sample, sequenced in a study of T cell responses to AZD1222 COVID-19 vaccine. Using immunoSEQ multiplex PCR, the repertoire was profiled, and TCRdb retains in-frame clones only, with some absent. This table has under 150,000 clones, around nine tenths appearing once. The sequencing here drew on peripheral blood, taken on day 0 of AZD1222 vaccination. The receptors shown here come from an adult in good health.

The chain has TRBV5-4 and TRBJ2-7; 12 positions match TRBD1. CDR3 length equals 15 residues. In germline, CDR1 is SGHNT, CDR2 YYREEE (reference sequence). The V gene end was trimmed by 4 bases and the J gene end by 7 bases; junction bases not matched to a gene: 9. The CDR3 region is CASSGAGTGGMEQYF. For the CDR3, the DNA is TGTGCCAGCAGCGGAGCCGGGACAGGGGGCATGGAGCAGTACTTC.

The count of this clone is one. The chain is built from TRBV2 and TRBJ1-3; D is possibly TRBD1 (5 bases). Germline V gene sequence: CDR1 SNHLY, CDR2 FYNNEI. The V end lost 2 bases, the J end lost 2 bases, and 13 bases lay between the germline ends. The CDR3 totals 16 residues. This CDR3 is CASSEMSAGTGNTIYF. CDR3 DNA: TGTGCCAGCAGTGAAATGTCAGCAGGGACTGGAAACACCATATATTTT. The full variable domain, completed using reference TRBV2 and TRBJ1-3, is EPEVTQTPSHQVTQMGQEVILRCVPISNHLYFYWYRQILGQKVEFLVSFYNNEISEKSEIFDDQFSVERPDGSNFTLKIRSTKLEDSAMYFCASSEMSAGTGNTIYFGEGSWLTVV.

This CDR3 is CASSGLAVSTDTQYF. The CDR3 nucleotides read TGCGCCAGCAGCGGACTAGCGGTTAGCACAGATACGCAGTATTTT. The V gene is TRBV5-1, the J gene TRBJ2-3; 10 positions match TRBD2. Unmatched junction bases numbered 2, after V lost 4 bases and J lost 0 bases. CDR3 length: 15 amino acids. From germline, CDR1 is SGHRS and CDR2 YFSETQ.

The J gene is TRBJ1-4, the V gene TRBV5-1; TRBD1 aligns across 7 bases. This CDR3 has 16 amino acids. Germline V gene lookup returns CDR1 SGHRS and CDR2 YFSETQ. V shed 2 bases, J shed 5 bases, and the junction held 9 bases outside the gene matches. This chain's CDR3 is CASSLMNQGGNEKLFF. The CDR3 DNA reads TGCGCCAGCAGCTTAATGAACCAGGGGGGGAATGAAAAACTGTTTTTT.

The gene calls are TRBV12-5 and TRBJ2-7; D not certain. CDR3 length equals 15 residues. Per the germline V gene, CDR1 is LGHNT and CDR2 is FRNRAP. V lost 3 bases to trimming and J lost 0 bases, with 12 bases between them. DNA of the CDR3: TGTGCTAGTGGTTTCCCAACCCAAAACTCCTACGAGCAGTACTTC. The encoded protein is CASGFPTQNSYEQYF.

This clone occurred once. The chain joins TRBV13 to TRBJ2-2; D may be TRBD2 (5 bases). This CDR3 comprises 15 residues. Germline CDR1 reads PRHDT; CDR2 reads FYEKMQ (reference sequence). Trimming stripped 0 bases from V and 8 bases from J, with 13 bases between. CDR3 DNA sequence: TGTGCCAGCAGCTTAGGATCGGTAGCGTCTGGGGAGCTGTTTTTT. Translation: CASSLGSVASGELFF.

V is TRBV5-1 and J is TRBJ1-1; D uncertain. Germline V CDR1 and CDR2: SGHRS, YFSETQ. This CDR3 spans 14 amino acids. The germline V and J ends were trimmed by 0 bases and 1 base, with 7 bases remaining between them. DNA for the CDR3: TGCGCCAGCAGCTTGGGCACTTCGAACACTGAAGCTTTCTTT. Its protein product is CASSLGTSNTEAFF.

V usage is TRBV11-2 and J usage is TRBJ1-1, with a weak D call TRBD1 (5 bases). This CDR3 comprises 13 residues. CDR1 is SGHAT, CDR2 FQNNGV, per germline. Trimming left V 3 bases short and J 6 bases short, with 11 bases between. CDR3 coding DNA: TGTGCCAGCAGCTTTTGGGGGAGCGCTGAAGCTTTCTTT. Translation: CASSFWGSAEAFF. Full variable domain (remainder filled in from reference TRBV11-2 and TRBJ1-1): EAGVAQSPRYKIIEKRQSVAFWCNPISGHATLYWYQQILGQGPKLLIQFQNNGVVDDSQLPKDRFSAERLKGVDSTLKIQPAKLEDSAVYLCASSFWGSAEAFFGQGTRLTVV.

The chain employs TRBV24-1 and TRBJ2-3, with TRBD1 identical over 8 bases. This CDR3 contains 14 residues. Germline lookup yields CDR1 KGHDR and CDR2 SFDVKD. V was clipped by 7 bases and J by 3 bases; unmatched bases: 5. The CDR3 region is CATRDRAPTDTQYF. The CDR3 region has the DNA TGTGCCACCAGGGACAGGGCCCCTACAGATACGCAGTATTTT.

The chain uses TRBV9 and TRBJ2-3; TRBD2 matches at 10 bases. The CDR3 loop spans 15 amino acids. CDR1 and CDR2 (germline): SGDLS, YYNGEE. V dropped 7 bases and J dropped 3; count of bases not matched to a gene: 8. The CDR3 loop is CASSSSGSATDTQYF. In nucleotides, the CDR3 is TGTGCCAGCTCCTCTAGCGGGAGCGCAACAGATACGCAGTATTTT.

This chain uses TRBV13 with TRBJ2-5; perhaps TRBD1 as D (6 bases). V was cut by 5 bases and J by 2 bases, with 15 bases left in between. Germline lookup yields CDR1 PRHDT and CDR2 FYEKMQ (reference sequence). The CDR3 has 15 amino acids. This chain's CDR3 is CASSPTGGQQETQYF. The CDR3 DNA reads TGTGCCAGCAGCCCGACAGGAGGCCAACAAGAGACCCAGTACTTC.

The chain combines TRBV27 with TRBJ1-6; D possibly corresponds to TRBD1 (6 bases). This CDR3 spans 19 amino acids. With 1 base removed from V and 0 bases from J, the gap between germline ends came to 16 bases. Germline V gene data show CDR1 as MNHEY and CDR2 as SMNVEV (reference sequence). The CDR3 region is CASSLWSTGPSSYNSPLHF. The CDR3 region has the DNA TGTGCCAGCAGTTTATGGTCGACAGGCCCGAGCTCCTATAATTCACCCCTCCACTTT.

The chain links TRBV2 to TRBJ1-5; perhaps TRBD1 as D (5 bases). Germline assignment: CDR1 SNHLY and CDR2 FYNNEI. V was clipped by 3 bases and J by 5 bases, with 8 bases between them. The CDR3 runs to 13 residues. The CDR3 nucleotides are TGTGCCAGCAGTGACCGGGGGTATCAGCCCCAGCATTTT. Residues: CASSDRGYQPQHF.

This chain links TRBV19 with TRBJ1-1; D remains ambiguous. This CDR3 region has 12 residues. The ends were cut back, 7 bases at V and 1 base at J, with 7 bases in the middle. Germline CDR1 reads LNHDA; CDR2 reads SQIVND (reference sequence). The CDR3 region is CASTPPNTEAFF. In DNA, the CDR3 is TGTGCCAGTACCCCCCCGAACACTGAAGCTTTCTTT.

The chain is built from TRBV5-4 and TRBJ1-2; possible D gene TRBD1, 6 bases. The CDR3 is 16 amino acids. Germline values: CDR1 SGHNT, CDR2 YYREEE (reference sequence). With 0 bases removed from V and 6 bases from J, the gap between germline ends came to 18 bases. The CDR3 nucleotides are TGTGCCAGCAGCTTGGAGGTTGGCAGGGGTCGGGATGGCTACACCTTC. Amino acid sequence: CASSLEVGRGRDGYTF.